Presented here are 10 T cell receptor beta chains from one specimen sequenced in a study of T cells in Graves' hyperthyroidism and ophthalmopathy. Researchers took RNA transcripts and amplified the TCR beta CDR3 regions from them. The HTBI primer set served for first-round RT-PCR of the TCR CDR3. MiXCR was run by TCRdb on the multiplex PCR reads, yielding one entry per CDR3 protein. In the table there are 190,000 or so distinct CDR3 sequences, 15% to 20% of which are singletons. The sample consisted of blood. All receptors derive from a middle-aged man with Graves' hyperthyroidism.

In its sample, this clonotype was seen many times. The chain links TRBV20-1 to TRBJ2-1; maybe TRBD1 (5 bases). Germline CDR1 DFQATT, CDR2 SNEGSKA (reference sequence). The ends were cut back, 1 base at V and 8 bases at J, with 9 bases in the middle. The CDR3 is 12 residues long. CDR3 protein: CSARGGGDEQFF. The CDR3 DNA is TGCAGTGCTAGAGGGGGCGGTGATGAGCAGTTCTTC.

This clonotype was counted at least ten times. The chain has TRBV6-1 and TRBJ1-5; D gene unclear. The V end was cut by 8 bases, the J end by 0 bases, with 11 bases between. The CDR3 is made up of 14 amino acids. Germline V gene lookup returns CDR1 MNHNS and CDR2 SASEGT. This CDR3 is CASSFGNSNQPQHF. For the CDR3, the DNA is TGTGCCAGCTCGTTTGGAAATAGCAATCAGCCCCAGCATTTT.

The sample holds a few counts of this clonotype. This chain joins TRBV7-9 and TRBJ2-3; 9 positions match TRBD2. Trimming cost V 7 bases and J 9 bases; bases outside gene matches: 11. Germline CDR1 is SEHNR and CDR2 is FQNEAQ (reference sequence). CDR3 length: 14 residues. The CDR3 DNA reads TGTGCCAGCACTAGAGCGGGGGGCCCAGGGACGCAGTATTTT. Its protein product is CASTRAGGPGTQYF. The full variable domain, its missing parts supplied by reference TRBV7-9 and TRBJ2-3, is DTGVSQNPRHKITKRGQNVTFRCDPISEHNRLYWYRQTLGQGPEFLTYFQNEAQLEKSRLLSDRFSAERPKGSFSTLEIQRTEQGDSAMYLCASTRAGGPGTQYFGPGTRLTVL.

The chain links TRBV19 to TRBJ1-5, with 12 bases aligning to TRBD1. Germline loops: CDR1 LNHDA, CDR2 SQIVND (reference sequence). The CDR3 sequence is 17 residues long. J gave up 1 base and V 7 bases, and 8 bases lay outside the gene matches. The CDR3 region has the DNA TGTGCCAGTAAGGAAGAGGGACAGGGGGCGAGCAATCAGCCCCAGCATTTT. Protein product: CASKEEGQGASNQPQHF. The variable domain in full, with the rest retrieved from reference TRBV19 and TRBJ1-5, is DGGITQSPKYLFRKEGQNVTLSCEQNLNHDAMYWYRQDPGQGLRLIYYSQIVNDFQKGDIAEGYSVSREKKESFPLTVTSAQKNPTAFYLCASKEEGQGASNQPQHFGDGTRLSIL.

The chain couples TRBV28 to TRBJ2-3, with unresolved D. The CDR3 covers 14 residues. V shed 6 bases and J shed 2 bases, with 12 bases lying between them. Germline CDR1 MDHEN, CDR2 SYDVKM. DNA for the CDR3: TGTGCCAGCAGCCGCGTAGGAGCCACAGATACGCAGTATTTT. Translation gives CASSRVGATDTQYF.

This clonotype was picked up many times. The rearrangement uses TRBV20-1 and TRBJ2-1, with 8 bases matching TRBD1. The CDR3 length is 14 residues. After removal of 5 bases from V and 4 bases from J, the junction contained 7 bases not matched to a gene. CDR1 DFQATT and CDR2 SNEGSKA come from the germline V gene (reference sequence). The DNA of the CDR3 is TGCAGTGCTCCTCAGGGGGCGCGGTACAATGAGCAGTTCTTC. Amino acid sequence: CSAPQGARYNEQFF.

This clonotype was seen at least ten times. The CDR3, as DNA: TGTGCCAGCAGTTTCACCGGGGCCGGGGAGCTGTTTTTT. The encoded protein is CASSFTGAGELFF. The V and J genes are TRBV12-3 or TRBV12-4 and TRBJ2-2, with D possibly TRBD2 on 5 matching bases. The CDR3 totals 13 residues. V lost 3 bases and J 6 bases, leaving 8 bases between the germline ends.

This clonotype was observed once. V and J are TRBV5-1 and TRBJ2-5; D uncertain. V was shortened by 0 bases and J by 3 bases, with 9 bases between the two germline ends. The CDR3 runs 14 residues. Germline V gene data show CDR1 as SGHRS and CDR2 as YFSETQ. CDR3 protein: CASSLGGIEETQYF. The CDR3 bases are TGCGCCAGCAGCTTGGGCGGTATAGAAGAGACCCAGTACTTC.

This chain links TRBV13 with TRBJ2-2, with a possible D match to TRBD2 (5 bases). Germline V gene data show CDR1 as PRHDT and CDR2 as FYEKMQ (reference sequence). This CDR3 is 16 amino acids long. Between the trimmed V and J ends, which lost 4 bases and 7 bases, there was a span of 19 bases. The CDR3 loop reads CASSSPDGEHFGELFF. CDR3 DNA sequence: TGTGCCAGCAGCTCCCCGGACGGGGAGCACTTCGGGGAGCTGTTTTTT.

This clonotype has ten or more counts. The chain links TRBV29-1 to TRBJ1-5, with D possibly being TRBD1 (5 bases). The ends were cut back, 4 bases at V and 4 bases at J, with 11 bases in the middle. Germline CDR1 reads SQVTM; CDR2 reads ANQGSEA. The CDR3 runs 13 residues. The CDR3 nucleotides read TGCAGCGTTGGAGGGACCAATAATCAGCCCCAGCATTTT. This gives the protein CSVGGTNNQPQHF.